A single sample gave rise to the 5 T cell receptor beta chains below, sequenced in a study of cytomegalovirus exposure and HLA in healthy donors. Amplification used 60 Vbeta primers and 13 Jbeta primers. Data came from immunoSEQ multiplex PCR; TCRdb stores just in-frame clones and leaves some out. The profile shows around 210,000 clones, over 75% of them singletons. Sequencing was carried out using PBMCs. These receptors originate from a woman in her 30s in good health and CMV-seronegative.

The J gene is TRBJ2-7, the V gene TRBV5-4; 9 bases are a match to TRBD1. The junction had 3 bases not matched to a gene; V was cut back by 0 bases and J by 2 bases. The CDR3 sequence is 15 residues long. The V gene's germline CDR1 is SGHNT and CDR2 YYREEE (reference sequence). As DNA, the CDR3 is TGTGCCAGCAGCTTGGATGGGGACAGGGCCTACGAGCAGTACTTC. It yields the protein CASSLDGDRAYEQYF.

This clone was picked up a small number of times. This sequence joins TRBV18 and TRBJ2-5, with 8 bases that match TRBD2. The length of the CDR3 is 17 residues. From germline, CDR1 is KGHSH and CDR2 LQKENI. Trimming cost V 0 bases and J 0 bases; bases outside gene matches: 6. The CDR3 nucleotides read TGTGCCAGCTCACCACCGCGGGCTAGCGGGTACCAAGAGACCCAGTACTTC. Translating gives CASSPPRASGYQETQYF.

This chain joins TRBV25-1 and TRBJ2-1, with 11 bases that match TRBD2. Germline CDR1 reads MGHDK; CDR2 reads SYGVNS. Germline trimming cut 5 bases from V and 3 bases from J; bases unmatched to any gene: 6. The CDR3 has 16 amino acids. The CDR3 bases are TGTGCCAGCAGTAAAACCGGGACTAGCGGCTACAATGAGCAGTTCTTC. Protein: CASSKTGTSGYNEQFF.

The chain is built from TRBV7-9 and TRBJ1-2; D is unclear. The CDR3 is made up of 12 amino acids. In germline, CDR1 is SEHNR, CDR2 FQNEAQ (reference sequence). CDR3 residues: CSVGEGIRGYTF. CDR3 DNA: TGTTCCGTCGGGGAGGGTATTCGTGGCTACACCTTC.

The chain recombines TRBV18 with TRBJ1-2; 11 bases map to TRBD1. After removal of 5 bases from V and 7 bases from J, the junction contained 6 bases not matched to a gene. CDR3 length equals 14 residues. Germline-derived CDR1 and CDR2 are KGHSH and LQKENI. CDR3 protein: CASSIGQGASGYTF. DNA for the CDR3: TGTGCCAGCTCAATAGGACAGGGGGCTAGTGGCTACACCTTC. Based on the CDR3 plus reference TRBV18 and TRBJ1-2, the full variable domain is NAGVMQNPRHLVRRRGQEARLRCSPMKGHSHVYWYRQLPEEGLKFMVYLQKENIIDESGMPKERFSAEFPKEGPSILRIQQVVRGDSAAYFCASSIGQGASGYTFGSGTRLTVV.